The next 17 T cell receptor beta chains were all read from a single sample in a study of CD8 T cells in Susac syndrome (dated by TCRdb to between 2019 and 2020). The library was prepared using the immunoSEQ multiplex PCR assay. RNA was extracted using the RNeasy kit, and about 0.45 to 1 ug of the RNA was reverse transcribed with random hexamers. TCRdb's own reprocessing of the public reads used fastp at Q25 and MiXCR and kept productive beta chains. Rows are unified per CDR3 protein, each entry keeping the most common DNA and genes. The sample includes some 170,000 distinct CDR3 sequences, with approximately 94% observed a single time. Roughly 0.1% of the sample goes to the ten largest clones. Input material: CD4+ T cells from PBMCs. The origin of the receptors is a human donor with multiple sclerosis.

DNA of the CDR3: TGTGCCAGCAGTTTAGCGCAGGGGCACACTGAAGCTTTCTTT. This sequence encodes CASSLAQGHTEAFF. The chain recombines TRBV12-3 or TRBV12-4 with TRBJ1-1; tentative D call: TRBD1 (6 bases). This CDR3 is built from 14 residues. Trimming stripped 0 bases from V and 3 bases from J, with 8 bases between.

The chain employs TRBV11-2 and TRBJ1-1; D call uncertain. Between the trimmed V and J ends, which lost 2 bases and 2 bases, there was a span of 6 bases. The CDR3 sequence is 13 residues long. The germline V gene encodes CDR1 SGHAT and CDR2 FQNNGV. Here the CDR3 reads CASSLIANTEAFF. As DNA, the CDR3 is TGTGCCAGCAGCTTAATAGCTAACACTGAAGCTTTCTTT.

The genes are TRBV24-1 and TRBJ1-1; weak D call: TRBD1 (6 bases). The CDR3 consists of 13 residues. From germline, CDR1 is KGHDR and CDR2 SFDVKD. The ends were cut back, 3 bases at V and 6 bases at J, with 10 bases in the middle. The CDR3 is CATSDTHRAEAFF. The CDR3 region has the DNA TGTGCCACCAGTGATACCCACAGGGCTGAAGCTTTCTTT.

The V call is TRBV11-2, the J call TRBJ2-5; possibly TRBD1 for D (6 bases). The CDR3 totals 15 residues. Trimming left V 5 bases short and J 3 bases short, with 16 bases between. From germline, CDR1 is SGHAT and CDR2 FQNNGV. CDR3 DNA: TGTGCCAGCAGCCCTCTGGGGGCGAGGGAAGAGACCCAGTACTTC. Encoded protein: CASSPLGAREETQYF.

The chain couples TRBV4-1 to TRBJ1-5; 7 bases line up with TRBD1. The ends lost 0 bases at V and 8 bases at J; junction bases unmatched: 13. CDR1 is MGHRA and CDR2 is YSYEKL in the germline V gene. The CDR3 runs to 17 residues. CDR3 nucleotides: TGCGCCAGCAGCCAAGATACTGCGACAGGGAGGTTGGAGCCCCAGCATTTT. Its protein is CASSQDTATGRLEPQHF.

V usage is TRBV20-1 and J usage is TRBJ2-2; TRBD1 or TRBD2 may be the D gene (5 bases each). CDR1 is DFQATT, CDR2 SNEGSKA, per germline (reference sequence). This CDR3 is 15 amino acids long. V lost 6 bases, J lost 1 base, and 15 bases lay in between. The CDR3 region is CSAESGTQNTGELFF. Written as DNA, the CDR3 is TGCAGTGCGGAATCCGGGACCCAGAACACCGGGGAGCTGTTTTTT.

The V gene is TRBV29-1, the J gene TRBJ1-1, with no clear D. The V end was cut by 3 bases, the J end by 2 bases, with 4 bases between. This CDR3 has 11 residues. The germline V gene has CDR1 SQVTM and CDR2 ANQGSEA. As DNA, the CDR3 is TGCAGCGTTGAGCGAAACACTGAAGCTTTCTTT. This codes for CSVERNTEAFF.

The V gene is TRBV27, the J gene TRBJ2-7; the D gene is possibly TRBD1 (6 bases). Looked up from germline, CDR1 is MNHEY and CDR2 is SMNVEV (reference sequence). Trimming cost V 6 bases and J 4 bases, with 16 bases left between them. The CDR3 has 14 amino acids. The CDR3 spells CASSRDAQGYEQYF. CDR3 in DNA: TGTGCCAGCAGCCGGGACGCCCAGGGGTACGAGCAGTACTTC.

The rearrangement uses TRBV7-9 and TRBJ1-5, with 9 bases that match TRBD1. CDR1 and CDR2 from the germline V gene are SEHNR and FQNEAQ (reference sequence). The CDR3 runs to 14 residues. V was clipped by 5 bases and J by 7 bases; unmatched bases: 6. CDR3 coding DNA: TGTGCCAGCAGCGCAACAGGGGGCGGGCAGCCCCAGCATTTT. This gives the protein CASSATGGGQPQHF.

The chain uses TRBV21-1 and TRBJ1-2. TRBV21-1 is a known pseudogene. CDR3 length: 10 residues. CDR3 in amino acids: CARRGCGYTF. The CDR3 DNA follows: TGTGCCCGCAGGGGTTGTGGCTACACCTTC.

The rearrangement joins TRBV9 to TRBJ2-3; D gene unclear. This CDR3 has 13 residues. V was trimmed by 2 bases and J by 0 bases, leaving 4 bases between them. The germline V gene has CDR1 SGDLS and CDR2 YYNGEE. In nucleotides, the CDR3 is TGTGCCAGCAGCGTCCTGAGCACAGATACGCAGTATTTT. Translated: CASSVLSTDTQYF.

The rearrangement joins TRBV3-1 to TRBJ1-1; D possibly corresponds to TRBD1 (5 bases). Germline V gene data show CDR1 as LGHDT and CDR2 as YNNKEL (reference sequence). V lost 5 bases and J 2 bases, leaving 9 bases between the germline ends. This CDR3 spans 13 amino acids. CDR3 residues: CASSVQGNTEAFF. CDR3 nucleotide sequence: TGTGCCAGCAGCGTCCAGGGTAACACTGAAGCTTTCTTT.

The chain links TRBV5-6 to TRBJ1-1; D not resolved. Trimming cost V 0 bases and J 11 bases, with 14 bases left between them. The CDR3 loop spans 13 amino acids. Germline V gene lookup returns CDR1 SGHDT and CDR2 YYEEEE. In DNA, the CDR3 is TGTGCCAGCAGCTTGGCAATTGACGTGGGGGCTTTCTTT. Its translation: CASSLAIDVGAFF.

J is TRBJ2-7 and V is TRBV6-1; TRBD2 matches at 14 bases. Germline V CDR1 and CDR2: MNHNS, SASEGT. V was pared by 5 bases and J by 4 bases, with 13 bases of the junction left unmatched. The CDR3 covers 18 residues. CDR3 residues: CASSPLTSGRAIPYEQYF. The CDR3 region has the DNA TGTGCCAGCAGTCCCCTGACTAGCGGGAGGGCCATTCCATACGAGCAGTACTTC.

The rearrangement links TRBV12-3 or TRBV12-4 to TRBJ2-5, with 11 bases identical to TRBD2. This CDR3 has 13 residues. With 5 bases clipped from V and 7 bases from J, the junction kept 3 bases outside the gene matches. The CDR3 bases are TGTGCCAGCAGTCCGACTAGCGGGACGACCCAGTACTTC. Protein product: CASSPTSGTTQYF.

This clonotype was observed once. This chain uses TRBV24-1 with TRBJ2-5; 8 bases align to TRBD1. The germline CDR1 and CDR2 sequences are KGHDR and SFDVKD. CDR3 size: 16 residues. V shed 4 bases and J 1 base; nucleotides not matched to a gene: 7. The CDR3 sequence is CATSDATGEAQETQYF. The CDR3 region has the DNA TGTGCCACCAGTGACGCGACAGGGGAGGCCCAAGAGACCCAGTACTTC.

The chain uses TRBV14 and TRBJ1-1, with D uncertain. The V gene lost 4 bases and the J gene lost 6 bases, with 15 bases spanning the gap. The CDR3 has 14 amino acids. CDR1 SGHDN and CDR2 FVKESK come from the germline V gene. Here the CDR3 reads CASSPGWEGPEAFF. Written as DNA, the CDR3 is TGTGCCAGCAGCCCGGGATGGGAAGGCCCTGAAGCTTTCTTT.